This T cell receptor (beta chain) comes out of a study of cytomegalovirus exposure and HLA in healthy donors. Whole-study results and caveats: The analysis excluded some indistinguishable V segments, including TRBV6-2 and TRBV6-3.

Germline V lookup: CDR1 LNHDA, CDR2 SQIVND (reference sequence). The CDR3 contains 16 residues. Trimming removed 10 bases at V and 8 bases at J, with 26 bases between. Regarding this clone: Its antigen is not identified.

The PCR ran on 60 Vbeta and 13 Jbeta primers. Sequencing was performed with immunoSEQ multiplex PCR; in TCRdb, only in-frame clones are kept and a portion is missing. The sample includes 200,000 to 250,000 clones, around four fifths of them seen just once. Sequenced input: PBMCs. This TCR was sampled from a middle-aged woman in good health and CMV-seronegative. The V gene is TRBV19, the J gene TRBJ2-2; D not resolved. CDR3 in DNA: TGTGCCACCACGAGACAACCCAAGAGAATAGGTGGGGAGCTGTTTTTT. As protein: CATTRQPKRIGGELFF. The full variable domain, completed using reference TRBV19 and TRBJ2-2, is DGGITQSPKYLFRKEGQNVTLSCEQNLNHDAMYWYRQDPGQGLRLIYYSQIVNDFQKGDIAEGYSVSREKKESFPLTVTSAQKNPTAFYLCATTRQPKRIGGELFFGEGSRLTVL.